This T cell receptor beta chain was sequenced for a study of identifying expanded T cells in peripheral blood. In regard to this clone: Antigen specificity is unknown.

Notes on the study in general: About 1.2 clones differed between technical replicates, versus about 16 and 19 over time.

The data were produced by immunoSEQ multiplex PCR, yet TCRdb's version contains in-frame clones alone and is incomplete. This table has about 110,000 clones, around 90% appearing once. The TCR sequence derives from a person aged 18-69 years in good health. The sample comprised blood.

The CDR3 region is CASSDLGQGAGGYTF. Here the CDR3 DNA reads TGTGCCAGCAGTGACTTAGGACAGGGGGCTGGTGGCTACACCTTC. The V call is TRBV6-4, the J call TRBJ1-2; 11 bases are shared with TRBD1. Germline V gene lookup returns CDR1 MRHNA and CDR2 SNTAGT. The J segment lost 7 bases and the V segment lost 1 base, leaving 5 bases of the junction unmatched. CDR3 size: 15 residues.